These 24 T cell receptor beta chains originate from one sample sequenced in a study of shared clonotypes between healthy human individuals. Generated by immunoSEQ multiplex PCR, the TCRdb table keeps only in-frame clones and is missing some. Here the sample spans roughly 2.6 million clones, more than 80% being singletons. Sequencing was carried out using naive CD4+ T cells sorted from blood. Subset of the sample: CD45RA+ positively selected. The source is a man between 18 and 35 years old in good health.

This clone was found once. The chain links TRBV19 to TRBJ1-5; D might be TRBD1 (5 bases). CDR3 length equals 15 residues. Germline loops: CDR1 LNHDA, CDR2 SQIVND (reference sequence). The V and J ends lost 10 bases and 1 base respectively, with 17 bases between them. The chain's CDR3 is CATRRGPTSNQPQHF. DNA for the CDR3: TGTGCCACCAGGAGGGGACCGACGAGCAATCAGCCCCAGCATTTT.

Concerning this clone itself: This sample includes further DNA sequences coding for the same CDR3. The J gene is TRBJ2-7, the V gene TRBV10-1; a weak D match, TRBD1 (5 bases). Trimming removed 0 bases from V and 3 bases from J, with 6 bases in between. This CDR3 has 13 amino acids. Germline CDR1 and CDR2: WNHNN and SYGVQD (reference sequence). The CDR3: CASSESGVYEQYF. The CDR3 DNA reads TGCGCCAGCAGTGAGTCAGGGGTCTACGAGCAGTACTTC.

Written as DNA, the CDR3 is TGCGCCAGCGCCCAGACAGGGGGCGGAGAGACCCAGTACTTC. It is translated as CASAQTGGGETQYF. The chain is built from TRBV5-1 and TRBJ2-5, with TRBD1 matching 10 bases. The germline CDR1 and CDR2 sequences are SGHRS and YFSETQ. The CDR3 spans 14 residues. J gave up 4 bases and V 7 bases, and 7 bases lay outside the gene matches.

V gene TRBV19 combines with J gene TRBJ2-7; perhaps TRBD1 as D (6 bases). CDR1 and CDR2 (germline): LNHDA, SQIVND (reference sequence). V was clipped by 3 bases and J by 5 bases, with 17 bases between them. The CDR3 extends over 15 amino acids. CDR3 nucleotide sequence: TGTGCCAGTAGTATTGGAACAGGGCGGCTGGACGAGCAGTACTTC. Translation: CASSIGTGRLDEQYF.

V usage is TRBV28 and J usage is TRBJ1-6; 9 bases line up with TRBD1. CDR1 and CDR2 from the germline V gene are MDHEN and SYDVKM. The V segment lost 3 bases and the J segment 1 base; nucleotides outside the gene matches: 1. This CDR3 is built from 16 residues. The CDR3 DNA sequence: TGTGCCAGCAGTTTGGACAGGGGATCCTATAATTCACCCCTCCACTTT. This gives the protein CASSLDRGSYNSPLHF.

The J gene is TRBJ2-3, the V gene TRBV6-1; 12 bases align to TRBD1. Germline values: CDR1 MNHNS, CDR2 SASEGT. The V and J ends lost 2 bases and 11 bases, in that order; junction bases with no gene match: 11. The CDR3 is 16 amino acids. For the CDR3, the DNA is TGTGCCAGCAGTGAAACCCCGGGACAGGGGGCCACGAGGCAGTATTTT. It yields the protein CASSETPGQGATRQYF.

As to this clone: Other DNA sequences within the sample encode an identical CDR3. The rearrangement links TRBV5-1 to TRBJ1-1; 11 bases are shared with TRBD1. From germline, CDR1 is SGHRS and CDR2 YFSETQ. Losses at the gene ends were 0 bases for V and 4 bases for J; bases not matched to a gene: 2. The CDR3 has 15 residues. The CDR3 loop is CASSLGGTGGTEAFF. In nucleotides, the CDR3 is TGCGCCAGCAGCTTGGGTGGGACAGGGGGCACTGAAGCTTTCTTT.

This chain uses TRBV10-1 with TRBJ2-1; the match to TRBD2 covers 8 bases. Losses at the gene ends were 4 bases for V and 7 bases for J; bases not matched to a gene: 9. CDR1 and CDR2 from the germline V gene are WNHNN and SYGVQD (reference sequence). The CDR3 loop spans 15 amino acids. The CDR3 region is CASSGPGGVWNEQFF. The CDR3, as DNA: TGCGCCAGCAGTGGGCCCGGGGGGGTTTGGAATGAGCAGTTCTTC.

V and J are TRBV2 and TRBJ1-3; D is possibly TRBD1 (5 bases). The CDR3 spans 15 residues. V gave up 6 bases and J gave up 0 bases, with 12 bases separating them. Germline V CDR1 and CDR2: SNHLY, FYNNEI. The CDR3 here is CASRSEGNSGNTIYF. The CDR3 DNA reads as TGTGCCAGCAGGAGCGAGGGGAACTCTGGAAACACCATATATTTT.

The chain links TRBV6-5 to TRBJ2-3; unclear D gene. V was cut by 5 bases and J by 4 bases, with 7 bases left in between. The CDR3 is 12 residues long. CDR1 and CDR2 from the germline V gene are MNHEY and SVGAGI. The CDR3 sequence: CASSRSPDTQYF. For the CDR3, the DNA is TGTGCCAGCAGTCGATCCCCAGATACGCAGTATTTT.

The chain links TRBV6-4 to TRBJ2-3; D uncertain. There are 18 residues in the CDR3. V dropped 5 bases and J dropped 1 base, with 22 bases sitting between them. Germline CDR1 is MRHNA and CDR2 is SNTAGT. CDR3 region: CASSNLRLQLKRTDTQYF. In DNA form, the CDR3 reads TGTGCCAGCAGTAACTTAAGGCTTCAGTTGAAACGCACAGATACGCAGTATTTT.

The V call is TRBV11-3, the J call TRBJ2-3; no definite D call. The ends were cut back, 1 base at V and 4 bases at J, with 9 bases in the middle. CDR1 and CDR2 from the germline V gene are SGHNT and YENEEA. CDR3 length: 14 amino acids. In DNA form, the CDR3 reads TGTGCCAGCAGCTTAGCCTGGCTTTCAGATACGCAGTATTTT. This sequence encodes CASSLAWLSDTQYF.

Concerning this clone itself: The sample holds other DNA sequences that translate to the same CDR3. This sequence joins TRBV4-1 and TRBJ2-5; D not resolved. Trimming left V 1 base short and J 5 bases short, with 8 bases between. Looked up from germline, CDR1 is MGHRA and CDR2 is YSYEKL. The CDR3 spans 13 residues. CDR3: CASSQAPRETQYF. The CDR3 DNA is TGCGCCAGCAGCCAAGCGCCCCGCGAGACCCAGTACTTC.

Details on this clone: Other DNA sequences from this sample encode an identical CDR3 as well. The rearrangement links TRBV5-1 to TRBJ2-5, with unresolved D. Trimming removed 0 bases at V and 2 bases at J, with 8 bases between. Germline lookup yields CDR1 SGHRS and CDR2 YFSETQ. The CDR3 length is 14 residues. CDR3 nucleotides: TGCGCCAGCAGCTTGGGAGGCAGACAAGAGACCCAGTACTTC. This codes for CASSLGGRQETQYF.

This clone was detected only once. The J gene is TRBJ2-5, the V gene TRBV30; no reliable D call. The V end was cut by 3 bases, the J end by 5 bases, with 16 bases between. Germline-derived CDR1 and CDR2 are GTSNPN and SVGIG (reference sequence). CDR3 length equals 14 residues. CDR3 loop: CAWSPIGLVETQYF. As DNA, the CDR3 is TGTGCCTGGAGCCCGATAGGGCTGGTGGAGACCCAGTACTTC.

The V call is TRBV7-2, the J call TRBJ2-3, with a tentative D call TRBD2 (5 bases). CDR3 length: 16 amino acids. Germline V CDR1 and CDR2: SGHTA, FQGNSA. V was clipped by 3 bases and J by 4 bases, with 17 bases between them. CDR3 sequence reads: CASSLEALPSADTQYF. In nucleotides, the CDR3 is TGTGCCAGCAGCTTGGAGGCCCTCCCCTCGGCAGATACGCAGTATTTT.

The chain employs TRBV10-3 and TRBJ2-5; no clear D. V lost 0 bases and J 5 bases, leaving 7 bases between the germline ends. Germline V CDR1 and CDR2: ENHRY, SYGVKD. This CDR3 has 13 amino acids. CDR3 nucleotides: TGTGCCATCAGTGAGTCTGAATTGGAGACCCAGTACTTC. This sequence encodes CAISESELETQYF.

The chain employs TRBV28 and TRBJ1-3; D is possibly TRBD1 (5 bases). Germline CDR1 and CDR2: MDHEN and SYDVKM. This CDR3 comprises 13 residues. V lost 5 bases and J lost 2, with 7 bases in between. The CDR3: CASSGGAGNTIYF. CDR3 DNA: TGTGCCAGCAGTGGAGGGGCTGGAAACACCATATATTTT.

The V call is TRBV5-1, the J call TRBJ2-3; the match to TRBD1 covers 11 bases. In germline, CDR1 is SGHRS, CDR2 YFSETQ. Trimming cost V 9 bases and J 3 bases; bases outside gene matches: 9. This CDR3 comprises 15 residues. CDR3 protein: CATTTGTGGTDTQYF. CDR3 sequence (DNA): TGCGCCACCACAACCGGGACAGGGGGTACAGATACGCAGTATTTT.

The V call is TRBV6-6, the J call TRBJ2-7; 8 positions agree with TRBD2. The germline V gene encodes CDR1 MNHNY and CDR2 SVGAGI (reference sequence). With 7 bases clipped from V and 3 bases from J, the junction kept 8 bases outside the gene matches. The CDR3 extends over 14 amino acids. The CDR3 DNA reads as TGTGCCAGCAACATGGCGGGGGGCGACTACGAGCAGTACTTC. Its translation is CASNMAGGDYEQYF.

The CDR3 nucleotides read TGTGCCAGCAGCGTAGGGGAAGGTACCTACGAGCAGTACTTC. Its protein is CASSVGEGTYEQYF. The chain uses TRBV9 and TRBJ2-7; D gene uncertain. Germline loops: CDR1 SGDLS, CDR2 YYNGEE. Between the trimmed V and J ends, which lost 0 bases and 2 bases, there was a span of 9 bases. The CDR3 covers 14 residues.

This chain connects TRBV5-4 to TRBJ1-3; D unclear. This CDR3 contains 17 residues. Trimming pared 0 bases from V and 0 bases from J, leaving 13 bases between. Per the germline V gene, CDR1 is SGHNT and CDR2 is YYREEE (reference sequence). The CDR3 is CASSLEADPSSGNTIYF. CDR3 bases: TGTGCCAGCAGCTTGGAGGCAGATCCCTCCTCTGGAAACACCATATATTTT.

This chain uses TRBV19 with TRBJ2-7; D uncertain. The V gene lost 7 bases and the J gene lost 3 bases, with 19 bases spanning the gap. The germline V gene has CDR1 LNHDA and CDR2 SQIVND (reference sequence). CDR3 size: 15 residues. The CDR3, as DNA: TGTGCCAGTACCCCGCGTTACCAAGGGCACTACGAGCAGTACTTC. Its translation: CASTPRYQGHYEQYF.

Worth noting for this clone: The junction shows a germline mismatch at one end, possibly a read error. V gene TRBV7-7 combines with J gene TRBJ2-1; D uncertain. CDR3 length equals 14 residues. The germline V gene encodes CDR1 SSHAT and CDR2 FNYEAQ (reference sequence). CDR3 in DNA: TGTGCTAGCAGCTTAAGTGGTCAGGTGACTGAGCAGTTCTTC. Amino acids: CASSLSGQVTEQFF.